This T cell receptor beta chain was sequenced in a study of T cell responses to AZD1222 COVID-19 vaccine. The repertoire was sequenced with immunoSEQ multiplex PCR; TCRdb's copy has only in-frame clones and lacks some. Of more than 150,000 clones in the sample, 85% to 95% were seen once. Study results and limitations: Spike-specific TCR repertoires showed rising breadth and depth after two AZD1222 doses.

To note about this clone: What it binds is unknown. This sample includes further DNA sequences coding for the same CDR3.

This CDR3 is built from 13 residues. Trimming shortened V by 3 bases and J by 0 bases, and 6 bases separated the two germline ends. The V gene's germline CDR1 is SGHRS and CDR2 YFSETQ. This rearrangement joins TRBV5-1 to TRBJ1-1; no clear D gene. The TCR comes from an adult who received the AZD1222 COVID-19 vaccine. Sequenced material: peripheral blood, taken 28 days after the second AZD1222 dose. The CDR3 here is CASSSGMNTEAFF. The CDR3 DNA follows: TGCGCCAGCAGCTCGGGCATGAACACTGAAGCTTTCTTT.